This T cell receptor beta chain emerged from a study of blood T cell repertoires in COVID-19. About the research overall: Spain, Italy and the United States supplied samples that represented acute and convalescent COVID-19. T cells, B-cell-depleted T cells, or PBMCs provided the cDNA or gDNA that served as material.

Trimming stripped 1 base from V and 7 bases from J, with 14 bases between. Germline CDR1 reads SGHVS; CDR2 reads FQNEAQ. The CDR3 is made up of 15 amino acids. As processed by the authors: Amplification of reference gene primers was used by the study to estimate nucleated cell counts. Profiling relied on immunoSEQ multiplex PCR, and the TCRdb table lists in-frame clones only, not all of them. That table gives V, J and clone size, and the DNA gave D and trimming. This table holds approximately 240,000 clones, around 81% found once. This clonotype was sampled from a woman aged 60-70 years with active or convalescent COVID-19. The V gene is TRBV7-8, the J gene TRBJ1-5, with D unresolved. The sample was peripheral blood. The CDR3 region is CASSLGVTSRQPQHF. Here the CDR3 DNA reads TGTGCCAGCAGCTTAGGGGTAACCTCCAGGCAGCCCCAGCATTTT. Complete variable domain (other parts from reference TRBV7-8 and TRBJ1-5): GAGVSQSPRYKVAKRGQDVALRCDPISGHVSLFWYQQALGQGPEFLTYFQNEAQLDKSGLPSDRFFAERPEGSVSTLKIQRTQQEDSAVYLCASSLGVTSRQPQHFGDGTRLSIL.